One and the same sample provided the 5 T cell receptor beta chains below, sequenced in a study of shared clonotypes between healthy human individuals. The repertoire was sequenced with immunoSEQ multiplex PCR; TCRdb's copy has only in-frame clones and lacks some. The sample includes over a million clones, approximately 78% of them seen just once. The specimen sequenced was memory CD4+ T cells from PBMCs. Specified subset: CD45RA-negative fraction. These receptors were collected from a man aged 18 to 29 in good health. Some clones in this sample may be carry-over from other donors' samples.

CDR3 sequence reads: CASSLEMGVHGYTF. CDR3 sequence (DNA): TGTGCCAGCAGCTTAGAAATGGGGGTTCATGGCTACACCTTC. V and J are TRBV7-9 and TRBJ1-2, with D possibly matching TRBD1 (5 bases). Trimming left V 1 base short and J 6 bases short, with 12 bases between. Germline CDR1 SEHNR, CDR2 FQNEAQ (reference sequence). The CDR3 length is 14 residues. Supplemented by reference TRBV7-9 and TRBJ1-2, the full variable domain reads DTGVSQNPRHKITKRGQNVTFRCDPISEHNRLYWYRQTLGQGPEFLTYFQNEAQLEKSRLLSDRFSAERPKGSFSTLEIQRTEQGDSAMYLCASSLEMGVHGYTFGSGTRLTVV.

The chain is built from TRBV5-1 and TRBJ2-3; TRBD2 matches at 11 bases. This CDR3 is built from 18 residues. Per the germline V gene, CDR1 is SGHRS and CDR2 is YFSETQ. Trimming removed 1 base from V and 0 bases from J; junction bases left unmatched: 7. CDR3 bases: TGCGCCAGCAGCTTGTCAAGGACTAGCGGGCAAAGCACAGATACGCAGTATTTT. It is translated as CASSLSRTSGQSTDTQYF.

This chain uses TRBV12-1 with TRBJ1-2. TRBV12-1 has pseudogene status. The CDR3 has 10 residues. CDR3 loop: CASSFRGYTF. CDR3 nucleotides: TGTGCCAGCAGCTTTAGGGGCTACACCTTC.

This chain uses TRBV6-8 with TRBJ2-7; no clear D gene. In germline, CDR1 is MNHGY, CDR2 SAAAGT. Trimming removed 7 bases at V and 3 bases at J, with 16 bases between. This CDR3 is 14 amino acids long. DNA for the CDR3: TGTGCCAGCACCGTCGGCCTGGGCCTCTACGAGCAGTACTTC. It is translated as CASTVGLGLYEQYF.

The rearrangement links TRBV5-1 to TRBJ1-1; TRBD1 might be the D (5 bases). CDR1 SGHRS and CDR2 YFSETQ come from the germline V gene. CDR3 length equals 14 residues. V was cut by 2 bases and J by 3 bases, with 11 bases left in between. CDR3 sequence reads: CASSFGQGHTEAFF. CDR3 coding DNA: TGCGCCAGCAGCTTCGGGCAGGGCCACACTGAAGCTTTCTTT.